This TCR beta chain stems from a study of T cells in Graves' hyperthyroidism and ophthalmopathy (dated by TCRdb to between 2017 and 2020). Background on the whole study: Peripheral blood was collected at initial diagnosis, before any treatment. The paper describes TCR Vbeta CDR3 sequencing of roughly 130 peripheral blood samples, made up of some 42 ophthalmopathy patients, around 78 hyperthyroidism patients and 17 progressor patients. The 100 or so discovery patients were randomly divided into training and test sets at a 7:3 ratio. Prospective prediction of ophthalmopathy was tested in an independent validation cohort of 18 to 20 hyperthyroidism patients and approximately 17 patients who later progressed to ophthalmopathy. To identify TCR V-J signatures that set the groups apart, the researchers used a discovery cohort of 100 patients, made up of under 45 with Graves' ophthalmopathy and 55 to 65 with stable Graves' hyperthyroidism. After blood sampling, hyperthyroidism patients were treated with methimazole at a starting dose of 30 mg daily, and ophthalmopathy patients were treated with high-dose intravenous methylprednisolone. In addition, the study compared T-cell repertoires in thyroid tissue and in blood from five to seven Graves' hyperthyroidism patients.

Via the germline V gene, CDR1 is SQVTM and CDR2 ANQGSEA. From its cysteine to its phenylalanine, the CDR3 spans 16 amino acids. Left in the record is the CDR3 DNA by itself, 48 bases read in frame from the first base. Ends trimmed: V by 4 bases, J by 5 bases; bases unmatched to a gene: 13. In the ophthalmopathy patients, disease was moderately to severely active, with a Clinical Activity Score of 3 or more, a NOSPECS grade of 4 or more, and a duration of less than 3 months. The study excluded patients with uncontrolled infections, other autoimmune diseases, pregnancy or lactation. Diagnoses were established on the basis of clinical symptoms, serum thyroxine and TRAb, thyroid ultrasound, and orbital computed tomography. Ficoll-Paque density gradient centrifugation was used to isolate PBMCs from under 11 ml of fresh peripheral blood. Trizol reagent was used to extract total RNA, and RNA quality was then checked on an Agilent 2100 Bioanalyzer.

This clonotype was detected many times. No antigen is known for it. The record has no base qualities; no much larger clone is one base away. General findings and caveats noted by the study authors: In validation, progression to ophthalmopathy was predicted by the model with roughly 71% sensitivity and around 76% specificity, a median of around 5.9 months before onset. No statistical method was used to set the sample size in advance, and investigators knew the group allocation. Most expanded thyroid clonotypes (frequency above 0.001) were also found in blood, which suggests that blood repertoires may mirror thyroid immune responses. A model built on a 13 V-J signature distinguished ophthalmopathy from stable hyperthyroidism, reaching 85% to 90% sensitivity and 81.08% specificity in cross-validation and 80%/75% in testing.

Amplification of TCR beta CDR3 regions was carried out from RNA transcripts. A first-round RT-PCR of the TCR CDR3 used the HTBI primer set with the Qiagen OneStep RT-PCR kit. Libraries were constructed in a second round of multiplex PCR, after which size selection and purification were carried out. Paired-end sequencing of the libraries was performed with 100 bp reads on an Illumina HiSeq2000. The authors processed their data as follows. Raw data were processed with SOAPnuke, discarding reads with adapters, uncalled bases, mean Phred below 15, or no exact constant-primer or identifier match. COPE v1.2.5 was used to merge the high-quality paired reads, and each unique nucleotide sequence was defined as a clonotype. MiTCR v1.1 was used to align clonotypes to the IMGT TRBV, TRBD and TRBJ reference segments. Only V-J combinations with frequency above 0.0001, covering 99% to 99.2% of repertoires, were analysed. A TCS score was defined as the ratio of F50 (clonal expansion) to E x V (chaos), with BLOSUM62-based TCRdist applied between CDR3 peptides within each V-J. Welch's t-statistics and random forest reduced several hundred V-J features to roughly 13, which were used in a naive Bayes classifier (R e1071). The public sequencing data were trimmed at Q25 with fastp and processed into clonotypes with MiXCR by TCRdb, which kept only in-frame beta chains. CDR3 protein sequences are deduplicated, and each keeps its most common genes and DNA. It is TCRdb's table, rather than the study itself, that gives the V and J calls and clone size. This sample has 500,000 or so distinct CDR3 sequences in its table, and 17% of those were observed once. The ten largest account for around 17% of the sample.

The specimen was blood. The receptor comes from a woman younger than 35 with Graves' ophthalmopathy. The chain links TRBV29-1 with TRBJ2-1, and TRBD2 matches 8 of the central bases. The DNA reads as follows: TGCAGCGTTGGGGAAGCGGGAGTGTCTAATAACAATGAGCAGTTCTTC. It is translated as CSVGEAGVSNNNEQFF.